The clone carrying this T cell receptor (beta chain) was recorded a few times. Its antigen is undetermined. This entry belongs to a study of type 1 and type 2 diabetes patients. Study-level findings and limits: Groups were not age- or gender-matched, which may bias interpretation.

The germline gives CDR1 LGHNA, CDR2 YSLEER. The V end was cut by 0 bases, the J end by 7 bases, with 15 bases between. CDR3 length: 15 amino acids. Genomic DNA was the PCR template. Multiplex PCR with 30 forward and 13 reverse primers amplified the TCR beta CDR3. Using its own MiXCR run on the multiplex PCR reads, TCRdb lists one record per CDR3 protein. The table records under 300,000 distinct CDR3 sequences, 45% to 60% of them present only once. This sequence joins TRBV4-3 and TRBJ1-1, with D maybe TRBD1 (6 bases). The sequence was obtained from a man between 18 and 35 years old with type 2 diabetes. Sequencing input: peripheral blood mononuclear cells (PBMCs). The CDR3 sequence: CASSQDLVGGFEAFF. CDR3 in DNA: TGCGCCAGCAGCCAAGATCTTGTTGGGGGCTTTGAAGCTTTCTTT.